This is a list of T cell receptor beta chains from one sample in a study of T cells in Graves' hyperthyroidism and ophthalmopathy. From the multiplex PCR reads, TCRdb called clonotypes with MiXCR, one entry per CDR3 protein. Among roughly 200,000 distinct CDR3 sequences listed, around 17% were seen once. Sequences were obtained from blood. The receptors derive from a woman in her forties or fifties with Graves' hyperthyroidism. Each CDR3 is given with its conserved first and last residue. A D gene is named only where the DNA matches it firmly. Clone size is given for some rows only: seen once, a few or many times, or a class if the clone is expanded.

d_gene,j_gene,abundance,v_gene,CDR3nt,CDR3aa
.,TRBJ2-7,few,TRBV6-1,TGTGCCAGCAGTCTAGGGCAGGGGTGGAACGAGCAGTACTTC,CASSLGQGWNEQYF
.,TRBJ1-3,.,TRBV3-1,TGTGCCAGCAGCCATAGGGGACGGGACTCTGGAAACACCATATATTTT,CASSHRGRDSGNTIYF
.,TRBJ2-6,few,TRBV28,TGTGCCAGCAAGAGGGGTTCTGGGGCCAACGTCCTGACTTTC,CASKRGSGANVLTF
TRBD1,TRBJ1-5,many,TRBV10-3,TGTGCCACTTTGCCAAATGACAGGGGCCTGCGGTCGCCCCAGCATTTT,CATLPNDRGLRSPQHF
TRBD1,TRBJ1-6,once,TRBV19,TGTGCCAGTAGTATACGGACAGGCCTCTTTTCACCCCTCCACTTT,CASSIRTGLFSPLHF
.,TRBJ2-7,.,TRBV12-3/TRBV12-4,TGTGCCAGCAGTTGGGACCAGTACTACGAGCAGTACTTC,CASSWDQYYEQYF
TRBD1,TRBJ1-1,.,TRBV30,TGTGCCTGGAGACCGACAGGGACCGAAGCTTTCTTT,CAWRPTGTEAFF
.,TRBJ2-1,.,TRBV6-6,TGTGCCAGCAGTTACTCGATTGGGCAGTATGAGCAGTTCTTC,CASSYSIGQYEQFF
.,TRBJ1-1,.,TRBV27,TGTGCCGGCAGTTTAGGGGGGGGGAACACTGAAGCTTTCTTT,CAGSLGGGNTEAFF
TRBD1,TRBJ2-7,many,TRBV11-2,TGTGCCAGCAGCCCGGAGACAGGGAGCAACGAGCAGTACTTC,CASSPETGSNEQYF
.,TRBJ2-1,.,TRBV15,TGTGCCACCAGACAGTTCAATGAGCAGTTCTTC,CATRQFNEQFF
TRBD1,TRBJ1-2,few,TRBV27,TGTGCCAGCAGCGGGACAGGGGGCGGTTTTTACTATGGCTACACCTTC,CASSGTGGGFYYGYTF
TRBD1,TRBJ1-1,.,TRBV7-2,TGTGCCAGCAGCCCCCGGACAGGGTGGGAAGCTTTCTTT,CASSPRTGWEAFF
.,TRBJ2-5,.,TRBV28,TGTGCCAGCAGTTTAGACAACCAAGAGACCCAGTACTTC,CASSLDNQETQYF
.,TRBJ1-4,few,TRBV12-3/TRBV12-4,TGTGCCAGCAGTATGGCCGGGACTGAAAAACTGTTTTTT,CASSMAGTEKLFF
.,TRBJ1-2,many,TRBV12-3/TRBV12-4,TGTGCCAGCAGGCAGAACTATGGCTACACCTTC,CASRQNYGYTF
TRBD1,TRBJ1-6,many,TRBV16,TGTGCCAGCAGCCATGGACAGGGTAATTCACCCCTCCACTTT,CASSHGQGNSPLHF
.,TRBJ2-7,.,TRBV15,TGTGCCACCAGCAGAGTGGGGGCTAATCCAGCCTACGAGCAGTACTTC,CATSRVGANPAYEQYF
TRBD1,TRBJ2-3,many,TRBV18,TGTGCCAGCTCACTCACGGGACAGAACACAGATACGCAGTATTTT,CASSLTGQNTDTQYF
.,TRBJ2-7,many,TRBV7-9,TGTGCCAGCAGCTTGTCATCCGGGACCGCATCCTACGAGCAGTACTTC,CASSLSSGTASYEQYF
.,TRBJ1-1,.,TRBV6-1,TGTGCCAGCAGTGAAGAATACAGGCGAGGGGCTTTCTTT,CASSEEYRRGAFF
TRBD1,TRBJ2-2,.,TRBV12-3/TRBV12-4,TGTGCCAGCAGACTGGGACAGGGGAAGCTGTTTTTT,CASRLGQGKLFF
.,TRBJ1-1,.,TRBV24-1,TGTGCCACCAGTGCCGGGGGATACACTGAAGCTTTCTTT,CATSAGGYTEAFF
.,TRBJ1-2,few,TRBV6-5,TGTGCCAGCAGTTACTCATGGACAGCCACCTATGGCTACACCTTC,CASSYSWTATYGYTF
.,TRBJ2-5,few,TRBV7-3,TGTGCCAGCAGCTTACCCAGAGGGAGACAAGAGACCCAGTACTTC,CASSLPRGRQETQYF
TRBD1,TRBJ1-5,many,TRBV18,TGTGCCAGCTCAACCGGGACAGACAATCAGCCCCAGCATTTT,CASSTGTDNQPQHF
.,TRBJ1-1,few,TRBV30,TGTGCCTTTCAAGGACAGAAGAACACTGAAGCTTTCTTT,CAFQGQKNTEAFF
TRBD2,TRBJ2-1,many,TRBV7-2,TGTGCCAGCAGCTCCCCTTGGAGGCGGGAGTTTTGGAATGAGCAGTTCTTC,CASSSPWRREFWNEQFF
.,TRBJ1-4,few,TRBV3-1,TGTGCCAGCAGCCAAGAGCGAGGAAGGAAACTGTTTTTT,CASSQERGRKLFF
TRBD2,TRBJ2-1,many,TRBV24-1,TGTGCCACCAGTGAGGACCGACTAGCGGGAGGCTACAATGAGCAGTTCTTC,CATSEDRLAGGYNEQFF
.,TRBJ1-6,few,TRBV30,TGTGCCTGGAGTGTTCCAGGGCTTAATTCACCCCTCCACTTT,CAWSVPGLNSPLHF
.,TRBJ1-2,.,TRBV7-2,TGTGCCAGCAGCTCTAACGTACCCGGGGCTTTCTTTGGCTACACCTTC,CASSSNVPGAFFGYTF
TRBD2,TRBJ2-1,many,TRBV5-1,TGCGCCAGCAGCCCGGGACTAGCGGGAGGGCCCTACAATGAGCAGTTCTTC,CASSPGLAGGPYNEQFF
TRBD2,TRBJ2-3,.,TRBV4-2,TGTGCCAGCAGCCAAGAACTAGCGGGAAGCACAGATACGCAGTATTTT,CASSQELAGSTDTQYF
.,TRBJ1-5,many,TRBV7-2,TGTGCCAGCAGCTTAATGACCTATAGCAATCAGCCCCAGCATTTT,CASSLMTYSNQPQHF
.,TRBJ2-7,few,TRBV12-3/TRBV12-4,TGTGCCAGCACCCAGGGCACCCGACTCTACGAGCAGTACTTC,CASTQGTRLYEQYF
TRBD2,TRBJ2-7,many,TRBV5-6,TGTGCCAGCAGCCCGGGAGGGATCAACGAGCAGTACTTC,CASSPGGINEQYF
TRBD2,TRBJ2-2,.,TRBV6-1,TGTGCCAGCACTGCTAGCGGGAGGAGCACCGGGGAGCTGTTTTTT,CASTASGRSTGELFF
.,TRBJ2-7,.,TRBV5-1,TGCGCCAGCAGACCTGACTCGTCCTACGAGCAGTACTTC,CASRPDSSYEQYF
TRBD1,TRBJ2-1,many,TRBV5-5,TGTGCCAGCAGCGACGTAGGGACAGGGGGGAACAATGAGCAGTTCTTC,CASSDVGTGGNNEQFF
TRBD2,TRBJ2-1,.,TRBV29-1,TGCAGCGCCACGGCGTGGGGGGGAGGGCCGCTCTCCTACAATGAGCAGTTCTTC,CSATAWGGGPLSYNEQFF
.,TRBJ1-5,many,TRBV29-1,TGCAGCGCCCAAATGGGCAGCAATCAGCCCCAGCATTTT,CSAQMGSNQPQHF
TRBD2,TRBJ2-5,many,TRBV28,TGTGCCAGCAAGACCCCGCTAGCGGGAATAGAGACCCAGTACTTC,CASKTPLAGIETQYF
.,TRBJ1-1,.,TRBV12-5,TGTGCTAGTGGTGGTGCCCAACCCCCGGACAGATGGGACACTGAAGCTTTCTTT,CASGGAQPPDRWDTEAFF
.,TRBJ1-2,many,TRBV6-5,TGTGCCAGCAGTTACTCGAAACGGGGTACTTTAATCTATGGCTACACCTTC,CASSYSKRGTLIYGYTF
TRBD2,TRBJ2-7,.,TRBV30,TGTGCCTGGAAGGTAGCGGGCTACGAGCAGTACTTC,CAWKVAGYEQYF
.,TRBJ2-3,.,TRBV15,TGTGCCACCAGCAGAGATAGCCTCGTGGATACGCAGTATTTT,CATSRDSLVDTQYF
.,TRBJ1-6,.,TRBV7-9,TGTGCCAGCAGGAGTGCGGGGAATCCCCTCCACTTT,CASRSAGNPLHF
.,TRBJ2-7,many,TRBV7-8,TGTGCCAGCAGCCTTAGACAGGAGTACGAGCAGTACTTC,CASSLRQEYEQYF
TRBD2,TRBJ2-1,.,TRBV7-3,TGCGCCAGCAGCCAAGCCGGGACTAGCGTATACAATGAGCAGTTCTTC,CASSQAGTSVYNEQFF
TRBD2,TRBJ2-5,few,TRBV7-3,TGTGCCAGCAGCCCGACTGGGGAGGGGTTAGAGACCCAGTACTTC,CASSPTGEGLETQYF